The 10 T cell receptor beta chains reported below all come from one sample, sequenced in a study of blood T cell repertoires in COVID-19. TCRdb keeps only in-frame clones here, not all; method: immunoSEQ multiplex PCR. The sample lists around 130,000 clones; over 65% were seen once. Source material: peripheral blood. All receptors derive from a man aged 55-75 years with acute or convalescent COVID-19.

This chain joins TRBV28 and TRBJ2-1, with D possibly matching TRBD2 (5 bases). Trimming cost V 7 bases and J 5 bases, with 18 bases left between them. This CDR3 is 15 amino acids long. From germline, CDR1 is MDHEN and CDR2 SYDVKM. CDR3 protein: CASNQSGEKNNEQFF. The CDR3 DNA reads TGTGCCAGCAACCAGAGCGGAGAGAAAAACAATGAGCAGTTCTTC.

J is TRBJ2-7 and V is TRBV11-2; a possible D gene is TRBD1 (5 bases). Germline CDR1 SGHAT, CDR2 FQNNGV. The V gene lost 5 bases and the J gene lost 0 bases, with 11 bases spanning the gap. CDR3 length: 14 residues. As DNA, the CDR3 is TGTGCCAGCAGCCCCGGACATTCCTCCTACGAGCAGTACTTC. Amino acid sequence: CASSPGHSSYEQYF.

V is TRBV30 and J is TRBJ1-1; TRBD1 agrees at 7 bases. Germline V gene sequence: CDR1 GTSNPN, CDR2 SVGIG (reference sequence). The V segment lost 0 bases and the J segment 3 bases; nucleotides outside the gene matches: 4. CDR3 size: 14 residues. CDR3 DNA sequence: TGTGCCTGGAGTGTCGGGACAGCCTACACTGAAGCTTTCTTT. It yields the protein CAWSVGTAYTEAFF. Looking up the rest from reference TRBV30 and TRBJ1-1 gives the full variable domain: SQTIHQWPATLVQPVGSPLSLECTVEGTSNPNLYWYRQAAGRGLQLLFYSVGIGQISSEVPQNLSASRPQDRQFILSSKKLLLSDSGFYLCAWSVGTAYTEAFFGQGTRLTVV.

Here the CDR3 reads CASSSPGLVSYEQYF. CDR3 in DNA: TGTGCCAGCAGTTCCCCGGGACTAGTCTCATACGAGCAGTACTTC. The chain uses TRBV6-5 and TRBJ2-7; 8 bases align to TRBD2. Germline V CDR1 and CDR2: MNHEY, SVGAGI. CDR3 length equals 15 residues. The J segment lost 4 bases and the V segment lost 4 bases, leaving 9 bases of the junction unmatched.

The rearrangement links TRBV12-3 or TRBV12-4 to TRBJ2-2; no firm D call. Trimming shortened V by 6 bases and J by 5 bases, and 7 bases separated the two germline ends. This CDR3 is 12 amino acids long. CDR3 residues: CASSPQTGELFF. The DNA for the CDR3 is TGTGCCAGCAGCCCCCAGACCGGGGAGCTGTTTTTT.

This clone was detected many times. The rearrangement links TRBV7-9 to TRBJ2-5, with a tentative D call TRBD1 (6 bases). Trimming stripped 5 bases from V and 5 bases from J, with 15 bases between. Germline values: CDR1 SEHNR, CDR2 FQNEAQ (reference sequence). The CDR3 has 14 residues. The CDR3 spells CASSATGFGETQYF. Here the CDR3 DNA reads TGTGCCAGCAGCGCGACAGGTTTCGGGGAGACCCAGTACTTC.

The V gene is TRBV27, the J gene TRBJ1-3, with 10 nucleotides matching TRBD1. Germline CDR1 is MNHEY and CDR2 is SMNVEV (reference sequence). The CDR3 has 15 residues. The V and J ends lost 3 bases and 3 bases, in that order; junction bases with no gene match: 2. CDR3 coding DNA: TGTGCCAGCAGTTTGACAGGGGGCTTTGGAAACACCATATATTTT. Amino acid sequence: CASSLTGGFGNTIYF.

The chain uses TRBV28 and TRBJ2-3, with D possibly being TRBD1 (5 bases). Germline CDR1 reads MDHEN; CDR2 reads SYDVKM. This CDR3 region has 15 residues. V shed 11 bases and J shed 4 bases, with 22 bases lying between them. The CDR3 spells CAGSPAATVSDTQYF. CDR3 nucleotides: TGTGCCGGAAGCCCAGCCGCGACAGTGTCAGATACGCAGTATTTT.

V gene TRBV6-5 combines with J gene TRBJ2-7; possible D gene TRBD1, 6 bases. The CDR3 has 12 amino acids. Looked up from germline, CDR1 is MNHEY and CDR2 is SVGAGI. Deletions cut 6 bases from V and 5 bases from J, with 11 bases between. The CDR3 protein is CASSLRGHEQYF. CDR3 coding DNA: TGTGCCAGCAGCCTCAGGGGCCACGAGCAGTACTTC.

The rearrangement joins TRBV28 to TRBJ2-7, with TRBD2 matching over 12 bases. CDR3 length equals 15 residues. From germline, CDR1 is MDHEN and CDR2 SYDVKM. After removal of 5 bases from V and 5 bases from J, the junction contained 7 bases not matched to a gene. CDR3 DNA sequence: TGTGCCAGCAGTCCCGCTAGCGGGAGGGCGGACGAGCAGTACTTC. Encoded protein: CASSPASGRADEQYF.